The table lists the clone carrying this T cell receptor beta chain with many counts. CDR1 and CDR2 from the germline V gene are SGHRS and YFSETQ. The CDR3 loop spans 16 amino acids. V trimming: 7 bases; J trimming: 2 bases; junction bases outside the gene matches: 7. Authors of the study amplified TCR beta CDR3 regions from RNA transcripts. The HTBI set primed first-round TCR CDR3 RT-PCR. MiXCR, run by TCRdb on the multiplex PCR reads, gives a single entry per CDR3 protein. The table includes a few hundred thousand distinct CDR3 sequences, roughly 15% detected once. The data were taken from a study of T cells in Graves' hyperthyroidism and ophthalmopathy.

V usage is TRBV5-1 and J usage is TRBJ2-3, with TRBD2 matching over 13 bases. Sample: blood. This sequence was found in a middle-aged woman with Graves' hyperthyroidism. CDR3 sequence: CASLLLAGGTTDTQYF. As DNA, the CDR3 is TGCGCCAGCCTACTACTAGCGGGAGGGACCACAGATACGCAGTATTTT. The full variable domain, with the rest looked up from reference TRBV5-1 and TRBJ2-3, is KAGVTQTPRYLIKTRGQQVTLSCSPISGHRSVSWYQQTPGQGLQFLFEYFSETQRNKGNFPGRFSGRQFSNSRSEMNVSTLELGDSALYLCASLLLAGGTTDTQYFGPGTRLTVL.